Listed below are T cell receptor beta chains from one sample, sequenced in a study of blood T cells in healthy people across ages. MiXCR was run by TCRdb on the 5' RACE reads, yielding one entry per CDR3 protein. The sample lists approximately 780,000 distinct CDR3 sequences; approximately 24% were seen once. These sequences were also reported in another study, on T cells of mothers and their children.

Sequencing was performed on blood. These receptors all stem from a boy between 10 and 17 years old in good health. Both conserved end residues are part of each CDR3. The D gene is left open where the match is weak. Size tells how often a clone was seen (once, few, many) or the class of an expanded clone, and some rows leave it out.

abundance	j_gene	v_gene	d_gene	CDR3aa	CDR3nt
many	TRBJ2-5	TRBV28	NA	CASSLDQFGGQETKYF	TGTGCCAGCAGTTTAGACCAGTTTGGGGGACAAGAGACCAAGTACTTC
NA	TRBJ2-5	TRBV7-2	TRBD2	CASSLAPAGASQETQYF	TGTGCCAGCAGCTTAGCTCCAGCGGGGGCGTCCCAAGAGACCCAGTACTTC
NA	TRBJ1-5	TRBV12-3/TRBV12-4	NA	CASSFQGLNQPQHF	TGTGCCAGCAGTTTCCAGGGTTTGAATCAGCCCCAGCATTTT
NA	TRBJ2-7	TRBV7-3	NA	CASSPRDGYEQYF	TGTGCCAGCAGCCCCAGGGACGGCTACGAGCAGTACTTC
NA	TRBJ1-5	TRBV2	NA	CASSGRTNSNQPQHF	TGTGCCAGCAGTGGCAGGACAAATAGCAATCAGCCCCAGCATTTT
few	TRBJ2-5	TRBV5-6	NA	CASSLRKKTQYF	TGTGCCAGCAGCCTTCGAAAGAAGACCCAGTACTTC
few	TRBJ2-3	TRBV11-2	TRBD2	CASSPRGGRTDTQYF	TGTGCCAGCAGCCCTCGGGGGGGCCGCACAGATACGCAGTATTTT
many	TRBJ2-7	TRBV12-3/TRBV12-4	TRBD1	CASSFGQGGYEQYF	TGTGCCAGCAGTTTCGGACAGGGGGGCTACGAGCAGTACTTC
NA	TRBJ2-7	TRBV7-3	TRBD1	CASASGDRLHEQYF	TGTGCCAGCGCCTCAGGGGACAGGCTACACGAGCAGTACTTC
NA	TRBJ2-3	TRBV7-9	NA	CASSPRAVSTDTQYF	TGTGCCAGCAGTCCCCGGGCAGTGAGCACAGATACGCAGTATTTT
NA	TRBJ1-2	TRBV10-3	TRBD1	CAITPGGSYTF	TGTGCCATCACGCCAGGGGGGAGCTACACCTTC
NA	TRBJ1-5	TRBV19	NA	CASSKPGHGWNF	TGTGCCAGTAGTAAACCGGGACACGGCTGGAATTTT
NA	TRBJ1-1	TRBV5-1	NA	CASSLHRVYTEAFF	TGCGCCAGCAGCTTGCACAGAGTTTACACTGAAGCTTTCTTT
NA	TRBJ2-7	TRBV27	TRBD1	CASRRTGSSSYEQYF	TGTGCCAGCAGGCGGACAGGGTCTAGCTCCTACGAGCAGTACTTC
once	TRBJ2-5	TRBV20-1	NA	CSASKGPQETQYF	TGCAGTGCTAGTAAGGGGCCCCAAGAGACCCAGTACTTC
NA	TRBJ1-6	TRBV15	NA	CATSKTDRGYNSPLHF	TGTGCCACCAGCAAGACGGACAGAGGCTATAATTCACCCCTCCACTTT
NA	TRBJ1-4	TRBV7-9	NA	CASSSKTGWSEKLFF	TGTGCCAGCAGCTCCAAGACCGGGTGGTCAGAAAAACTGTTTTTT
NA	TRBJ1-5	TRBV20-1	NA	CSARMMADFFQPQHF	TGCAGTGCTAGAATGATGGCGGACTTTTTTCAGCCCCAGCATTTT
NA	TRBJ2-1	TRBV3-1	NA	CASSHDSGHYYNEQFF	TGTGCCAGCAGCCACGATAGCGGTCACTACTACAATGAGCAGTTCTTC
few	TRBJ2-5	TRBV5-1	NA	CASSLSAGGTQYF	TGCGCCAGCAGCTTGTCGGCCGGGGGGACCCAGTACTTC
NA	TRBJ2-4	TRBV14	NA	CASSQAGETGGNIQYF	TGTGCCAGCAGCCAAGCGGGGGAAACCGGGGGAAACATTCAGTACTTC
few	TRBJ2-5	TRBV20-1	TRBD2	CSALGGIETQYF	TGCAGTGCTCTGGGGGGGATAGAGACCCAGTACTTC
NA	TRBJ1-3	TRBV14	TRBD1	CASSQDGWDRPGNTIYF	TGTGCCAGCAGCCAAGATGGATGGGACAGGCCTGGAAACACCATATATTTT
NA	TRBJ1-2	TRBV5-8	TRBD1	CASSTGGRGLFGYTF	TGTGCCAGCAGTACAGGGGGAAGGGGGCTCTTTGGCTACACCTTC
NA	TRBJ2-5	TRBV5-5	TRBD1	CACSWDRAKTQYF	TGTGCCTGCAGCTGGGACAGGGCTAAGACCCAGTACTTC
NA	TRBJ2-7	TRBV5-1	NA	CASRNRDGSSYEQYF	TGCGCCAGCAGAAACCGGGACGGGAGCTCCTACGAGCAGTACTTC
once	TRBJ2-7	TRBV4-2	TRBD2	CASSQVRDYFVEQYF	TGTGCCAGCAGCCAAGTTAGGGACTACTTTGTCGAGCAGTACTTC
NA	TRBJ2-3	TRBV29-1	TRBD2	CSVPGTSGVTDTQYF	TGCAGCGTTCCCGGGACTAGCGGGGTCACAGATACGCAGTATTTT
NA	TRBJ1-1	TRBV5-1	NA	CASGQAVNTEAFF	TGCGCCAGCGGGCAGGCCGTGAACACTGAAGCTTTCTTT
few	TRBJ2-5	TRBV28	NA	CASVTGTYTRTQYF	TGTGCCAGCGTCACCGGGACTTATACTAGGACCCAGTACTTC
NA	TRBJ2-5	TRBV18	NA	CASSPPNRAETQYF	TGTGCCAGCTCACCACCGAACCGGGCAGAGACCCAGTACTTC
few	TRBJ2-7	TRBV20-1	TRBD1	CSGLEGAASYEQYF	TGCAGTGGCTTAGAGGGGGCTGCGTCCTACGAGCAGTACTTC
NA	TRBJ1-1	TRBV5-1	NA	CASSPESGGTEAFF	TGCGCCAGCAGCCCCGAGTCCGGGGGGACTGAAGCTTTCTTT
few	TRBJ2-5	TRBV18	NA	CASSLRDDQETQYF	TGTGCCAGCTCACTCCGGGACGACCAAGAGACCCAGTACTTC
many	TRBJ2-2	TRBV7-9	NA	CASSRQNTGELFF	TGTGCCAGCAGTAGACAGAACACCGGGGAGCTGTTTTTT
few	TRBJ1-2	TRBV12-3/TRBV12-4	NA	CASSLWLTGTGGYGYTF	TGTGCCAGCAGTTTGTGGCTTACCGGGACTGGTGGATATGGCTACACCTTC
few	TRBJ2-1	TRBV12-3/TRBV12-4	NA	CASSFRQFSGDMFF	TGTGCCAGCAGTTTTAGGCAGTTCTCCGGGGATATGTTCTTC
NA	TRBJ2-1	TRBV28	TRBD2	CASGGGANAYNEQFF	TGCGCCAGCGGGGGAGGGGCAAACGCCTACAATGAGCAGTTCTTC
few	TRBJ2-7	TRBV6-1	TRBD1	CASSEEGARYEQYF	TGTGCCAGCAGTGAAGAGGGGGCGCGATACGAGCAGTACTTC
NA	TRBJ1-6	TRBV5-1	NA	CASRLDTSYNSPLHF	TGCGCCAGCAGACTGGACACGTCCTATAATTCACCCCTCCACTTT
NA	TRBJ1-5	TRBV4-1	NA	CASSQVPPPGAQHF	TGCGCCAGCAGCCAAGTCCCGCCGCCGGGGGCCCAGCATTTT
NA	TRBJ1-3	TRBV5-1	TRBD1	CASSWSGTVLSGNTIYF	TGCGCCAGCAGCTGGTCCGGGACAGTCTTATCTGGAAACACCATATATTTT
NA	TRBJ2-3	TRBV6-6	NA	CASSGGHRTTDTQYF	TGTGCCAGCAGTGGGGGACATCGGACTACAGATACGCAGTATTTT
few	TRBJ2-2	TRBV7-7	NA	CASSLSPQGAGELFF	TGTGCTAGCAGCTTAAGTCCGCAAGGAGCCGGGGAGCTGTTTTTT
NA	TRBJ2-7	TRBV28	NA	CASSLDILTGRHEQYF	TGTGCCAGCAGTTTAGACATTTTAACAGGGAGGCACGAGCAGTACTTC
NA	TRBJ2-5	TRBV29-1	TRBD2	CSVATIAGMETQYF	TGCAGCGTTGCGACGATAGCGGGGATGGAGACCCAGTACTTC
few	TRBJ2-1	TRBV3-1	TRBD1	CASSQIGRTGGRNEQFF	TGTGCCAGCAGCCAAATAGGTCGGACAGGGGGCCGGAATGAGCAGTTCTTC
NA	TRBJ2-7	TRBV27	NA	CASSLLKTHKQYF	TGTGCCAGCAGTTTATTAAAAACTCACAAGCAGTACTTC
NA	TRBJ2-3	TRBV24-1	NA	CATSDIPGQMQYF	TGTGCCACCAGTGATATCCCCGGACAGATGCAGTATTTT
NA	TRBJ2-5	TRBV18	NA	CASSPKGIQETQYF	TGTGCCAGCTCACCAAAGGGTATCCAAGAGACCCAGTACTTC